This TCR beta chain was captured in a study of shared clonotypes between healthy human individuals. About the study: There were three CD4 naive, three CD4 memory, two CD8 naive and one CD8 memory plates per donor.

Selected positively for CCR7 and CD45RO-negative, naive CD8 cells excluded terminally differentiated effector memory CD45RA+ cells. Several immunoSEQ 96-well plates shared each subset's DNA, each plate a replicate. The authors' processing: For the immunoSEQ data, sequences were junction-only without quality scores, so filtering differed. Here immunoSEQ multiplex PCR was the method, and the copy in TCRdb shows in-frame clones only, minus some. V, J and clone size derive from that table, while D and trimming were established from the DNA sequence. The table has about 2.1 million clones, around 93% seen once. The V and J ends lost 5 bases and 0 bases, in that order; junction bases with no gene match: 6. Germline V gene data show CDR1 as MNHEY and CDR2 as SMNVEV (reference sequence). The CDR3 runs 18 residues.

The chain couples TRBV27 to TRBJ2-1; 14 nucleotides align to TRBD2. This TCR was sampled from a man aged 18-30 years in good health. Some clones in this sample may be carry-over from other donors' samples. The sample consisted of naive CD8+ T cells from PBMCs. In nucleotides, the CDR3 is TGTGCCAGCAGTCCCCCCGGGACTAGCGGGAGCTCCTACAATGAGCAGTTCTTC. Amino acid sequence: CASSPPGTSGSSYNEQFF.